This TCR beta chain was profiled in a study of PD-L1 blockade in urothelial cancer. Study-wide background: Men with urothelial cancer arising in the bladder made up about 85% of the roughly 30 patients. Among blood samples, the median T cell count was some 150,000. The authors examined blood 3 weeks (second dose) and 6 weeks after treatment start.

This CDR3 region has 13 residues. Using immunoSEQ multiplex PCR, the repertoire was profiled, and TCRdb retains in-frame clones only, with some absent. The profile covers around 46,000 clones, with 88% appearing a single time and approximately 2.5% taken by the ten largest. Described time point: peripheral blood 6 weeks after treatment start. The study collected 1 to 8 samples per patient, pretreatment and on-treatment. This rearrangement joins TRBV21-1 to TRBJ1-4; the table assigns TRBD1, which was not confirmed against the DNA. TRBV21-1 is a pseudogene. Sample: PBMCs, taken around atezolizumab (anti-PD-L1) treatment. This TCR derives from a man in his 60s with urothelial cancer. CDR3 in amino acids: CASTLGHGEKLFF. CDR3 nucleotides: TGTGCCAGCACCCTAGGACATGGCGAAAAACTGTTTTTT.